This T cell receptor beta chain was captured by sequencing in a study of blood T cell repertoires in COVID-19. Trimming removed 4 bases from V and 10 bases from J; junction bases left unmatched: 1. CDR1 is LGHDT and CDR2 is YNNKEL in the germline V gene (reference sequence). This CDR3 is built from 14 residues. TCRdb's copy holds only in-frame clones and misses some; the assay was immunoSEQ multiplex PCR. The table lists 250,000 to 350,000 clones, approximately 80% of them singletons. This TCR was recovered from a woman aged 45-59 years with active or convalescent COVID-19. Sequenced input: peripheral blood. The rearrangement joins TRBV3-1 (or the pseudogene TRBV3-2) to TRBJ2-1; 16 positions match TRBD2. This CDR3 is CASSPGLAGGEQFF. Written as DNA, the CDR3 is TGTGCCAGCAGCCCGGGACTAGCGGGGGGGGAGCAGTTCTTC.